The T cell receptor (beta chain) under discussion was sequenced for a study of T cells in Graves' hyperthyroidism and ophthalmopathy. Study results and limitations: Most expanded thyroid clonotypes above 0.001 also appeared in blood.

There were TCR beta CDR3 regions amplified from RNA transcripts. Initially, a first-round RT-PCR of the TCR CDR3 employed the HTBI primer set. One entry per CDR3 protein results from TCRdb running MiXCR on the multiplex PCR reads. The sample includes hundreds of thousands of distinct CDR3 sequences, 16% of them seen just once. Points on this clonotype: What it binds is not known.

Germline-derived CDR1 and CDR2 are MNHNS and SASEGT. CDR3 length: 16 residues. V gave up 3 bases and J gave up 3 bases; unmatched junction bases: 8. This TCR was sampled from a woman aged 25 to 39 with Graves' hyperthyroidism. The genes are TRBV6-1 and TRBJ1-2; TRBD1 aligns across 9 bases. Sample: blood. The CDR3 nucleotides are TGTGCCAGCAGTGAGCCGGACAGGACAGGGGACTATGGCTACACCTTC. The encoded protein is CASSEPDRTGDYGYTF.